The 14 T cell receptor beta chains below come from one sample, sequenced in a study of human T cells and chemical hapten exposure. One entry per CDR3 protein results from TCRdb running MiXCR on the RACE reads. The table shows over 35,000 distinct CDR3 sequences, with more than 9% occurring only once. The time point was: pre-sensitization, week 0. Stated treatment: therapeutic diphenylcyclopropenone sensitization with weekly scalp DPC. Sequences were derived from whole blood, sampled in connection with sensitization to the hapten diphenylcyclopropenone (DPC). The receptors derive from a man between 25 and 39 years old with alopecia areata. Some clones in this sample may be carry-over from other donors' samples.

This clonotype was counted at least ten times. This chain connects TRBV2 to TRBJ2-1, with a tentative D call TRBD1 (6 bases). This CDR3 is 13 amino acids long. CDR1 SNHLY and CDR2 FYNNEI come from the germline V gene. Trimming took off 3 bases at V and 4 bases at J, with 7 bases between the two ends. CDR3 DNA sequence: TGTGCCAGCAGTGACAGGGGATACAATGAGCAGTTCTTC. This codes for CASSDRGYNEQFF.

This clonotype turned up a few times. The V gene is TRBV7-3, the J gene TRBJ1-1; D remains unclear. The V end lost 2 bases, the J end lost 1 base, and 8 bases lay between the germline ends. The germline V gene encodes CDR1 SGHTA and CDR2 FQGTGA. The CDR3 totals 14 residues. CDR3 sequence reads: CASSLGNQNTEAFF. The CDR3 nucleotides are TGTGCCAGCAGCTTAGGGAACCAGAACACTGAAGCTTTCTTT.

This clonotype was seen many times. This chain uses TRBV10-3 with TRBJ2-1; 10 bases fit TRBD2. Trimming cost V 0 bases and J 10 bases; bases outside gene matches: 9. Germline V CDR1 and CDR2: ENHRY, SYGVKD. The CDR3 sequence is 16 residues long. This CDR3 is CAISESGLAGVGEQFF. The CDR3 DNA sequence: TGTGCCATCAGTGAGTCGGGTCTAGCGGGAGTAGGGGAGCAGTTCTTC.

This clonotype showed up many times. Here the CDR3 DNA reads TGTGCCAGCAGCTTGCAAAAAAACATTCAGTACTTC. This gives the protein CASSLQKNIQYF. V usage is TRBV11-2 and J usage is TRBJ2-4; D not certain. Germline CDR1 is SGHAT and CDR2 is FQNNGV. Trimming stripped 3 bases from V and 4 bases from J, with 4 bases between. The CDR3 spans 12 residues.

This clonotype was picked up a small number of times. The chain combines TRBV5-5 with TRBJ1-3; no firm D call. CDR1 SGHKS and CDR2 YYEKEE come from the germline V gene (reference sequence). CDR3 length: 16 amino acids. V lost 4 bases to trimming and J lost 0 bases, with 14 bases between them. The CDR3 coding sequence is TGTGCCAGCAGCCAGGTTGGCGGAGGCTCTGGAAACACCATATATTTT. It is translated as CASSQVGGGSGNTIYF.

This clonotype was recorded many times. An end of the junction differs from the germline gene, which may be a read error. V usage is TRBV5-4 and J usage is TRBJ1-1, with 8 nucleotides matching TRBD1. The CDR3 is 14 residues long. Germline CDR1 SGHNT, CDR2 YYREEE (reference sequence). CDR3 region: CASTLDRENTEAFF. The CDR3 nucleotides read TGTGCCAGCACCTTGGACAGGGAGAACACTGAAGCTTTCTTT.

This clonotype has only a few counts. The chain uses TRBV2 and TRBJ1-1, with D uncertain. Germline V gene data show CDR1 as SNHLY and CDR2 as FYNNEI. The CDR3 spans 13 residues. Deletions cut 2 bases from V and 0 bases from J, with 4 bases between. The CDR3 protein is CASSEQLNTEAFF. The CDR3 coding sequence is TGTGCCAGCAGTGAACAGCTGAACACTGAAGCTTTCTTT.

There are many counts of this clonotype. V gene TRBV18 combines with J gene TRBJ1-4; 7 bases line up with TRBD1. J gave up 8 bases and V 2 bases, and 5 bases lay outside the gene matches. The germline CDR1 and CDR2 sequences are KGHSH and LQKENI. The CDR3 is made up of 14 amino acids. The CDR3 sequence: CASSPDRDKEKLFF. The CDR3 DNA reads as TGTGCCAGCTCACCAGACAGGGACAAGGAAAAACTGTTTTTT.

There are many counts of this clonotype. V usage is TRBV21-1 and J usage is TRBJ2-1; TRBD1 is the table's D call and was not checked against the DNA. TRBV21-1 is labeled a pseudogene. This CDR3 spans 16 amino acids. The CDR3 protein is CASRTPPDSVGDEQFF. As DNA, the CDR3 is TGTGCCAGCAGGACGCCCCCGGACTCGGTCGGCGATGAGCAGTTCTTC.

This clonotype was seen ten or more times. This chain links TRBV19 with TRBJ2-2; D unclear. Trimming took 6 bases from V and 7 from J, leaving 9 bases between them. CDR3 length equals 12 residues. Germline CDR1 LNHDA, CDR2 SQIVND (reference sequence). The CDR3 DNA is TGTGCCAGTAGGCCCATTCACGGGGAGCTGTTTTTT. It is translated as CASRPIHGELFF.

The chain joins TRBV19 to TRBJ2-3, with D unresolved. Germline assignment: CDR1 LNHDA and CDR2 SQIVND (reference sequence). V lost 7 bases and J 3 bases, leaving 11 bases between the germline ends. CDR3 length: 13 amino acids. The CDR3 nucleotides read TGTGCCAGTACCGTATTGGGAACAGATACGCAGTATTTT. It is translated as CASTVLGTDTQYF.

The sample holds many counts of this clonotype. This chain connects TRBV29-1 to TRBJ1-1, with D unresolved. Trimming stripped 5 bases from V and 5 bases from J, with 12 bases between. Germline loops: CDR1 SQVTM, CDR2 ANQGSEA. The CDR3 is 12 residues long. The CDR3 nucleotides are TGCAGCGTTAGCTATGTGGGGACTGAAGCTTTCTTT. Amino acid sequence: CSVSYVGTEAFF.

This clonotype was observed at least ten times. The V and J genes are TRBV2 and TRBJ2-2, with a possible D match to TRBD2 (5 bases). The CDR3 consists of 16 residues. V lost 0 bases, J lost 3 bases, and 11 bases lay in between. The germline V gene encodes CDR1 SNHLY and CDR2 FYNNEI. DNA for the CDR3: TGTGCCAGCAGTGAAGCAGGGAGTACGGACACCGGGGAGCTGTTTTTT. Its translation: CASSEAGSTDTGELFF.

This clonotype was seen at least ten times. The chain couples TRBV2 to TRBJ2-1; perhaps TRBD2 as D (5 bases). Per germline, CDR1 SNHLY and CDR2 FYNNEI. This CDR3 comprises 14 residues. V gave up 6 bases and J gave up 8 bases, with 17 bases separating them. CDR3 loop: CASSGASFPDEQFF. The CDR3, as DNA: TGTGCCAGCAGCGGTGCTAGCTTTCCCGATGAGCAGTTCTTC.